This TCR beta chain was profiled in a study of T cells and Merkel cell carcinoma outcomes. Libraries were prepared by immunoSEQ multiplex PCR; TCRdb keeps only in-frame clonotypes and omits some of them. The sample includes 6,700 or so clones, 90% of them seen just once. The length of the CDR3 is 17 residues. CDR1 and CDR2 from the germline V gene are SGHAT and FQNNGV. Unmatched junction bases numbered 10, after V lost 6 bases and J lost 3 bases. Material: tumor tissue from Merkel cell carcinoma. This rearrangement joins TRBV11-2 to TRBJ2-4; 11 bases are a match to TRBD2. This TCR came from a human donor with Merkel cell carcinoma. The CDR3 region is CASSFSGGASGKNIQYF. CDR3 nucleotides: TGTGCCAGCAGTTTTAGCGGGGGGGCATCAGGCAAAAACATTCAGTACTTC. The whole variable domain, filled in from reference TRBV11-2 and TRBJ2-4, reads EAGVAQSPRYKIIEKRQSVAFWCNPISGHATLYWYQQILGQGPKLLIQFQNNGVVDDSQLPKDRFSAERLKGVDSTLKIQPAKLEDSAVYLCASSFSGGASGKNIQYFGAGTRLSVL.